This T cell receptor beta chain is from a study of OX40 agonist ivuxolimab in advanced cancers. Study-level information: Eligibility rules accepted prior anti-PD-1, anti-PD-L1 or anti-CTLA-4 therapy, and over 30% had some. Overall study findings and caveats: Normalized T-cell clonal expansion was also low in some nonresponders.

Germline V gene data show CDR1 as SGHTA and CDR2 as FQGNSA. This CDR3 region has 14 residues. V was cut by 7 bases and J by 1 base, with 13 bases left in between. Here immunoSEQ multiplex PCR was the method, and the copy in TCRdb shows in-frame clones only, minus some. Altogether tens of thousands of clones are present, about 86% being singletons, with the ten largest covering less than 3%. Peripheral blood came from all dose cohorts at three timepoints. Regarding this clone: Antigen unknown.

The clonotype originates from an adult with an advanced solid tumor such as melanoma, head and neck, liver or kidney cancer. Specimen: CD4+ or CD8+ T cells sorted from blood, collected in a trial of the OX40 agonist ivuxolimab. V is TRBV7-2 and J is TRBJ1-1, with D tentatively TRBD1 (5 bases). CDR3 sequence: CASNGGSANTEAFF. In DNA form, the CDR3 reads TGTGCCAGCAACGGGGGGTCGGCGAACACTGAAGCTTTCTTT. The whole variable domain, remainder taken from reference TRBV7-2 and TRBJ1-1, is GAGVSQSPSNKVTEKGKDVELRCDPISGHTALYWYRQSLGQGLEFLIYFQGNSAPDKSGLPSDRFSAERTGGSVSTLTIQRTQQEDSAVYLCASNGGSANTEAFFGQGTRLTVV.